The clone carrying this TCR beta chain has a count of ten or more. What it recognizes is unknown. The missing CDR3 end, 3 residues past where the read stops, is filled in from the germline J gene. This specimen belongs to a study of T cell clonality in common variable immunodeficiency. Points from the study as a whole: T cell subpopulation sequencing would be needed to explain CVID clonality. Reportedly, TCR beta sequences from common variable immunodeficiency showed fewer deletions and N-nucleotide insertions.

The protocol was immunoSEQ multiplex PCR, while the TCRdb copy is restricted to in-frame clones and leaves out a portion. This repertoire lists roughly 40,000 clones without singletons; 5% to 6.5% sits in the top ten. Diagnosis required reduced IgG, IgA and/or IgM with specific antibody deficiency. The CVID group had approximately 14 females and approximately 30 males, mean age approximately 40. V lost 4 bases to trimming and J lost 2 bases; unmatched junction nucleotides: 2. The germline gives CDR1 SGHRS, CDR2 YFSETQ. The CDR3 consists of 15 residues. Sequenced sample: peripheral blood mononuclear cells. The source of this sequence is a human donor with common variable immunodeficiency. V and J are TRBV5-1 and TRBJ2-3; 12 bases map to TRBD2. CDR3 sequence: CASSRLAGATDTQYF. CDR3 bases read: TGCGCCAGCAGCCGACTAGCGGGAGCCACAGATACG.